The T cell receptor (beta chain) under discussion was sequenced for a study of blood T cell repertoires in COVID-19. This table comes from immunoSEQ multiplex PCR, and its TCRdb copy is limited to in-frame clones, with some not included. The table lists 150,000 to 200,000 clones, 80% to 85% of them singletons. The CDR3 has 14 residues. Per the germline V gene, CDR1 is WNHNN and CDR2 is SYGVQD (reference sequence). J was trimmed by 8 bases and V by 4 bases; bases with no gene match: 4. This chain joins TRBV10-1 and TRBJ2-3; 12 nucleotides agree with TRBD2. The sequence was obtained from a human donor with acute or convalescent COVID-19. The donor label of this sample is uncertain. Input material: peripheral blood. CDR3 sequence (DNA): TGCGCCAGCAGTGGGGGGACTAGCGGGTCTACGCAGTATTTT. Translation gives CASSGGTSGSTQYF.